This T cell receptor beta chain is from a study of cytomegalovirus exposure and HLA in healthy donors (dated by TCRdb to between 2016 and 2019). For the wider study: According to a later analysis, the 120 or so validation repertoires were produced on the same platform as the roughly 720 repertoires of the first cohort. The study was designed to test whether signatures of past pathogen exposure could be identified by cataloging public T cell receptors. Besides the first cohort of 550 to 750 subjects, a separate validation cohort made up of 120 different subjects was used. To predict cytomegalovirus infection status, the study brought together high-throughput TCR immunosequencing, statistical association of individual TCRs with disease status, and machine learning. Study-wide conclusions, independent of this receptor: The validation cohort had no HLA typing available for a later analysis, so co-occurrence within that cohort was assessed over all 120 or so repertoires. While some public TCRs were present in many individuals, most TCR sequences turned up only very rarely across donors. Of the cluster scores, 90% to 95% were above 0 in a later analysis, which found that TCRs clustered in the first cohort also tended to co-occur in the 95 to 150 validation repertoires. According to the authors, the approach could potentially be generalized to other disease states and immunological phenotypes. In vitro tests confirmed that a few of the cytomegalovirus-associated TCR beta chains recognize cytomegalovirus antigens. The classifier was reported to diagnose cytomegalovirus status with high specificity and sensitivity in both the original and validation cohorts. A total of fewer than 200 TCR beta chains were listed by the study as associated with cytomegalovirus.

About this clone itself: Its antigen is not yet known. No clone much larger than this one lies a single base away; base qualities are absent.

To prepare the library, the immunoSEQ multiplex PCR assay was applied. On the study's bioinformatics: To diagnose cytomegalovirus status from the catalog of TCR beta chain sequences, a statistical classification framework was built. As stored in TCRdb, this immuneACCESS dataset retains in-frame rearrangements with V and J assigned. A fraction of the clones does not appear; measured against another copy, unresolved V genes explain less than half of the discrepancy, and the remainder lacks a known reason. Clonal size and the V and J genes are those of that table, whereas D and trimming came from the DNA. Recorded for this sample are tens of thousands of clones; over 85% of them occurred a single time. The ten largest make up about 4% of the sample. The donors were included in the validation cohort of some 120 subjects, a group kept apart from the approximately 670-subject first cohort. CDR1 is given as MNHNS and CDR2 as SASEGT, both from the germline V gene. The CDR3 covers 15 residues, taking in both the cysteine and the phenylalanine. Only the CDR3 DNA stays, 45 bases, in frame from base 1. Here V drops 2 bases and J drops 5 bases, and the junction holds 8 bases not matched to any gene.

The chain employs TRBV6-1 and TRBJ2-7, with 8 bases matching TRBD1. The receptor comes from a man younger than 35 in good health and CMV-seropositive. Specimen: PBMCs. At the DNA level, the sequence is TGTGCCAGCAGTGAAAGCGGACAGGGTTTCAACGAGCAGTACTTC. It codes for CASSESGQGFNEQYF.